This TCR beta chain was profiled in a study of CXCR3-negative and CXCR3-positive naive CD8 T cells. General observations from the study: For naive cells, CXCR3-negative and CXCR3-positive subsets had similar TRBV-TRBJ usage; for memory cells, usage differed. TRB CDR3 properties served as the basis for inferring TCR strength, and surface CD5 was comparable between naive subsets. Against CXCR3-negative naive cells, CXCR3-positive naive cells showed more hydrophobic TRB CDR3s.

Under 350,000 cells per CD8+ T cell subset were flow-sorted in triplicate. The CD45RO-CCR7+CD27+CD95- phenotype denoted naive CD8+ T cells. TRB cDNA libraries were made by UMI-labeled 5' RACE. TCRdb reprocessed the 5' RACE reads and reports one entry per CDR3 protein, with no DNA. This sample's table has over 5,500 distinct CDR3 sequences. About this clonotype itself: Its antigen is unidentified.

The sample was naive CXCR3+ CD8+ T cells from blood. Subset reported: CD45RO-CCR7+CD27+CD95- naive CD8+ T cells expressing CXCR3 (TNR3+). This TCR came from a human donor in good health. Some clones in this sample may be carry-over from other donors' samples.

The CDR3 spells CSVPTSGSVSDTQYF. V gene TRBV20-1 combines with J gene TRBJ2-3; the D call from TCRdb, TRBD2, cannot be confirmed without DNA. This CDR3 comprises 15 residues. The germline V gene encodes CDR1 DFQATT and CDR2 SNEGSKA (reference sequence).